This TCR beta chain stems from a study of vaccination and CD4 T cells after COVID-19. This clonotype was seen a handful of times. The target antigen is unknown. Once obtained from cultured CD4+ T cells, the DNA was sequenced using the Oncomine TCR Beta short-read assay. TCRdb used MiXCR to reprocess the PCR reads, holding one entry per CDR3 protein. The table lists around 6,400 distinct CDR3 sequences, around 50% of them singletons. Stated treatment: roughly 10-day PBMC culture with coronavirus spike peptide pools or control peptides (ViraFEST assay). Researchers reported culturing 2.1 million or so PBMCs per well with around 10 IU/ml IL-2 and approximately 10 ug/ml peptide pools. Germline CDR1 reads MNHEY; CDR2 reads SVGEGT. Trimming removed 7 bases from V and 5 bases from J, with 23 bases in between. There are 16 residues in the CDR3.

This receptor was obtained from a human donor who had recovered from COVID-19. The rearrangement links TRBV6-2 or TRBV6-3 to TRBJ2-5; D not certain. Material: CD4+ T cells from blood, cultured in vitro. The CDR3 nucleotides are TGTGCCAGCAAAGAGAGGCGGTGGCGGATGGGGGAGACCCAGTACTTC. Encoded protein: CASKERRWRMGETQYF.